This T cell receptor beta chain emerged from a study of blood T cell repertoires in COVID-19. Only in-frame clones appear in the TCRdb table, and some are missing; sequencing was by immunoSEQ multiplex PCR. The repertoire holds about 89,000 clones, about 80% seen once, with less than 20% in the top ten. With 0 bases removed from V and 3 bases from J, the gap between germline ends came to 12 bases. The CDR3 sequence is 15 residues long. CDR1 and CDR2 (germline): SGHAT, FQNNGV. The TCR comes from a woman of 80 years or more with acute or convalescent COVID-19. The sample comprised peripheral blood. V and J are TRBV11-2 and TRBJ2-7; D might be TRBD2 (6 bases). This chain's CDR3 is CASSLEGLARYEQYF. DNA for the CDR3: TGTGCCAGCAGCTTAGAAGGGCTAGCGCGCTACGAGCAGTACTTC.